The 26 T cell receptor beta chains listed next were all sequenced from one sample in a study of T cell responses to AZD1222 COVID-19 vaccine. Method: immunoSEQ multiplex PCR; TCRdb's copy keeps in-frame clones and lacks some. The top ten clones hold roughly 5.5% of a sample with 85,000 to 90,000 clones, about 90% of them seen once. Sample: peripheral blood, taken on day 0 of MenACWY control vaccination. The receptors were sampled from an adult in good health.

V gene TRBV7-3 combines with J gene TRBJ1-5; the D is unclear. This CDR3 has 14 amino acids. The ends were cut back, 2 bases at V and 6 bases at J, with 11 bases in the middle. Germline-derived CDR1 and CDR2 are SGHTA and FQGTGA. The CDR3 region is CASSLGPGGQPQHF. CDR3 in DNA: TGTGCCAGCAGCTTAGGGCCCGGCGGTCAGCCCCAGCATTTT.

The V gene is TRBV19, the J gene TRBJ1-1, with D perhaps matching TRBD1 (5 bases). CDR1 is LNHDA and CDR2 is SQIVND in the germline V gene (reference sequence). Trimming shortened V by 4 bases and J by 0 bases, and 12 bases separated the two germline ends. The CDR3 runs to 15 residues. CDR3 sequence reads: CASSNLAGMNTEAFF. The CDR3 DNA sequence: TGTGCCAGTAGTAACTTAGCAGGGATGAACACTGAAGCTTTCTTT.

The CDR3 protein is CAIRGQSGGRSGDTEAFF. CDR3 DNA: TGTGCCATCAGGGGACAGTCAGGGGGCCGGTCCGGGGACACTGAAGCTTTCTTT. The V call is TRBV10-3, the J call TRBJ1-1; 8 bases align to TRBD1. The CDR3 loop spans 18 amino acids. The J segment lost 3 bases and the V segment lost 6 bases, leaving 18 bases of the junction unmatched. Germline CDR1 and CDR2: ENHRY and SYGVKD.

The rearrangement uses TRBV25-1 and TRBJ1-4; D not resolved. Germline V gives CDR1 MGHDK, CDR2 SYGVNS. V lost 5 bases to trimming and J lost 7 bases, with 17 bases between them. This CDR3 spans 15 amino acids. The CDR3 loop is CASSRSHVPGEKLFF. The CDR3 DNA follows: TGTGCCAGCAGTCGCTCTCACGTTCCCGGTGAAAAACTGTTTTTT.

V usage is TRBV10-3 and J usage is TRBJ2-2; D uncertain. This CDR3 has 12 amino acids. Between the trimmed V and J ends, which lost 8 bases and 1 base, there was a span of 5 bases. Germline V lookup: CDR1 ENHRY, CDR2 SYGVKD. CDR3 nucleotides: TGTGCCATCTCGGGGAACACCGGGGAGCTGTTTTTT. This gives the protein CAISGNTGELFF.

V usage is TRBV5-4 and J usage is TRBJ2-5, with TRBD2 matching 10 bases. The germline V gene encodes CDR1 SGHNT and CDR2 YYREEE (reference sequence). The CDR3 has 17 residues. After removal of 6 bases from V and 3 bases from J, the junction contained 14 bases not matched to a gene. The CDR3 bases are TGTGCCAGCACCCAGGTGGGAGTAGCGGGGGGCAAAGAGACCCAGTACTTC. Translated, it gives CASTQVGVAGGKETQYF.

The V and J genes are TRBV4-1 and TRBJ1-5; D gene uncertain. Per germline, CDR1 MGHRA and CDR2 YSYEKL. The V gene lost 3 bases and the J gene lost 7 bases, with 13 bases spanning the gap. This CDR3 has 14 residues. The CDR3 region is CASSHPTSGQPQHF. The CDR3 DNA reads as TGCGCCAGCAGCCATCCGACCTCCGGACAGCCCCAGCATTTT.

The chain combines TRBV28 with TRBJ1-1, with a tentative D call TRBD1 (5 bases). Per the germline V gene, CDR1 is MDHEN and CDR2 is SYDVKM. The CDR3 spans 15 residues. V lost 7 bases to trimming and J lost 4 bases, with 19 bases between them. The CDR3 spells CASIKVGGLGTEAFF. CDR3 coding DNA: TGTGCCAGCATCAAAGTTGGGGGGTTGGGCACTGAAGCTTTCTTT. Based on the CDR3 plus reference TRBV28 and TRBJ1-1, the full variable domain is DVKVTQSSRYLVKRTGEKVFLECVQDMDHENMFWYRQDPGLGLRLIYFSYDVKMKEKGDIPEGYSVSREKKERFSLILESASTNQTSMYLCASIKVGGLGTEAFFGQGTRLTVV.

The CDR3 region has the DNA TGTGCCACCGAGGGCAGGGTGTCCTACGAGCAGTACTTC. This gives the protein CATEGRVSYEQYF. This sequence joins TRBV6-5 and TRBJ2-7; D assignment may be TRBD1 or TRBD2 (5 bases each). This CDR3 is 13 amino acids long. Germline CDR1 MNHEY, CDR2 SVGAGI. The V end lost 10 bases, the J end lost 1 base, and 14 bases lay between the germline ends.

The V call is TRBV5-1, the J call TRBJ1-1; D not resolved. The V end was cut by 0 bases, the J end by 2 bases, with 11 bases between. CDR1 and CDR2 (germline): SGHRS, YFSETQ. This CDR3 has 15 residues. CDR3 amino acids: CASSLVQIENTEAFF. The CDR3 DNA is TGCGCCAGCAGCTTGGTACAGATAGAAAACACTGAAGCTTTCTTT.

The genes are TRBV5-4 and TRBJ1-2, with 8 nucleotides matching TRBD1. CDR1 is SGHNT and CDR2 is YYREEE in the germline V gene (reference sequence). The CDR3 extends over 15 amino acids. The junction had 5 bases not matched to a gene; V was cut back by 0 bases and J by 4 bases. Here the CDR3 DNA reads TGTGCCAGCAGCTTGGAGGCAGGGGGCGGCTATGGCTACACCTTC. Its translation: CASSLEAGGGYGYTF. Combining the CDR3 with reference TRBV5-4 and TRBJ1-2 gives the whole variable domain ETGVTQSPTHLIKTRGQQVTLRCSSQSGHNTVSWYQQALGQGPQFIFQYYREEENGRGNFPPRFSGLQFPNYSSELNVNALELDDSALYLCASSLEAGGGYGYTFGSGTRLTVV.

The chain links TRBV15 to TRBJ2-4; D might be TRBD1 or TRBD2, each matching 5 bases. This CDR3 has 14 amino acids. Deletions cut 3 bases from V and 8 bases from J, with 14 bases between. Germline CDR1 reads LNHNV; CDR2 reads YYDKDF (reference sequence). The CDR3 sequence: CATSRRAGLDIQYF. In DNA, the CDR3 is TGTGCCACCAGCAGGAGGGCAGGGTTAGACATTCAGTACTTC.

V gene TRBV5-1 combines with J gene TRBJ2-7; 14 nucleotides match TRBD2. Per the germline V gene, CDR1 is SGHRS and CDR2 is YFSETQ. V was pared by 4 bases and J by 5 bases, with 8 bases of the junction left unmatched. This CDR3 spans 16 amino acids. CDR3 amino acids: CASSALTSGGAHEQYF. In nucleotides, the CDR3 is TGCGCCAGCAGCGCCCTGACTAGCGGGGGGGCTCACGAGCAGTACTTC.

The gene calls are TRBV6-5 and TRBJ1-6; TRBD1 might be the D (5 bases). CDR1 MNHEY and CDR2 SVGAGI come from the germline V gene. V was cut by 2 bases and J by 5 bases, with 13 bases left in between. The CDR3 sequence is 16 residues long. The CDR3 loop reads CASSYGVGGNNSPLHF. For the CDR3, the DNA is TGTGCCAGCAGTTACGGGGTGGGGGGGAATAATTCACCCCTCCACTTT.

Notes on this clone: The sample carries other DNA sequences with the same CDR3. V gene TRBV7-6 combines with J gene TRBJ2-2; 10 bases map to TRBD1. This CDR3 contains 15 residues. In germline, CDR1 is SGHVS, CDR2 FNYEAQ. V was pared by 6 bases and J by 11 bases, with 12 bases of the junction left unmatched. CDR3 sequence (DNA): TGTGCCAGCAGGCGGGACAGGGGCTGGTCAGGAGAGCTGTTTTTT. Translated, it gives CASRRDRGWSGELFF.

The rearrangement joins TRBV5-1 to TRBJ2-7; 10 bases line up with TRBD2. V lost 4 bases to trimming and J lost 9 bases; unmatched junction nucleotides: 13. The CDR3 is 15 amino acids. CDR1 and CDR2 from the germline V gene are SGHRS and YFSETQ. The CDR3 sequence: CASSPGPSGSQRQYF. CDR3 DNA sequence: TGCGCCAGCAGCCCTGGCCCTAGCGGGAGTCAAAGGCAGTACTTC.

J is TRBJ2-7 and V is TRBV28; the match to TRBD2 covers 8 bases. The junction had 10 bases not matched to a gene; V was cut back by 10 bases and J by 2 bases. Germline CDR1 reads MDHEN; CDR2 reads SYDVKM. CDR3 length: 14 residues. The CDR3 is CATHSGGRAYEQYF. The CDR3 DNA follows: TGTGCCACCCATTCGGGGGGGAGGGCCTACGAGCAGTACTTC.

J is TRBJ1-6 and V is TRBV7-6; TRBD1 might be the D (6 bases). Trimming stripped 1 base from V and 10 bases from J, with 14 bases between. Germline CDR1 is SGHVS and CDR2 is FNYEAQ. The CDR3 is 15 amino acids. Written as DNA, the CDR3 is TGTGCCAGCAGCTTAGGTGTAGGGGGAAACTCACCCCTCCACTTT. Translating gives CASSLGVGGNSPLHF.

The chain joins TRBV29-1 to TRBJ1-1; the match to TRBD1 covers 8 bases. This CDR3 comprises 14 residues. CDR1 and CDR2 from the germline V gene are SQVTM and ANQGSEA. V was pared by 4 bases and J by 2 bases, with 6 bases of the junction left unmatched. The CDR3 coding sequence is TGCAGCGTTGGCTCGGACAGGGATAACACTGAAGCTTTCTTT. It is translated as CSVGSDRDNTEAFF.

The CDR3 DNA reads TGTGCCAGTAGCCATTCGAAGGAACCGACAGATACGCAGTATTTT. It codes for CASSHSKEPTDTQYF. The chain employs TRBV19 and TRBJ2-3, with D unclear. The CDR3 totals 15 residues. V lost 6 bases to trimming and J lost 3 bases, with 16 bases between them. Per the germline V gene, CDR1 is LNHDA and CDR2 is SQIVND (reference sequence).

This clone was counted once. The chain has TRBV10-3 and TRBJ2-2; tentatively, D is TRBD1 (6 bases). CDR3 size: 14 residues. In germline, CDR1 is ENHRY, CDR2 SYGVKD. Trimming took off 11 bases at V and 2 bases at J, with 15 bases between the two ends. CDR3 in amino acids: CASSMGANTGELFF. Here the CDR3 DNA reads TGTGCCTCGTCTATGGGGGCAAACACCGGGGAGCTGTTTTTT.

The chain recombines TRBV24-1 with TRBJ1-3; a possible D gene is TRBD1 (6 bases). CDR3 length: 17 residues. Trimming cost V 4 bases and J 0 bases, with 15 bases left between them. Germline V gene sequence: CDR1 KGHDR, CDR2 SFDVKD. The CDR3 is CATSDHQGGNSGNTIYF. The CDR3 coding sequence is TGTGCCACCAGTGACCACCAAGGGGGAAACTCTGGAAACACCATATATTTT.

The rearrangement links TRBV4-3 to TRBJ1-2, with D perhaps matching TRBD1 (5 bases). CDR1 and CDR2 from the germline V gene are LGHNA and YSLEER. There are 15 residues in the CDR3. Trimming cost V 0 bases and J 1 base, with 9 bases left between them. CDR3 in DNA: TGCGCCAGCAGCCAAGATTCGACAGATAACTATGGCTACACCTTC. It specifies CASSQDSTDNYGYTF.

The chain is built from TRBV29-1 and TRBJ1-1; D is ambiguous. Trimming removed 0 bases from V and 4 bases from J, with 6 bases in between. The CDR3 consists of 12 residues. Germline CDR1 is SQVTM and CDR2 is ANQGSEA. CDR3 nucleotide sequence: TGCAGCGTTGAAGATCTTGCCACTGAAGCTTTCTTT. Translation: CSVEDLATEAFF.

The genes are TRBV28 and TRBJ1-1, with no clear D. Trimming pared 3 bases from V and 1 base from J, leaving 9 bases between. The CDR3 has 14 residues. Germline CDR1 and CDR2: MDHEN and SYDVKM. CDR3 nucleotide sequence: TGTGCCAGCAGTTTTGCACCTGAGAACACTGAAGCTTTCTTT. This sequence encodes CASSFAPENTEAFF.

The chain has TRBV10-2 and TRBJ2-2; 9 bases line up with TRBD2. V lost 0 bases to trimming and J lost 3 bases; unmatched junction nucleotides: 5. The germline gives CDR1 WSHSY, CDR2 SAAADI. The CDR3 loop spans 17 amino acids. The CDR3 reads CASSESAGGTHTGELFF. The CDR3 DNA reads TGCGCCAGCAGTGAGTCGGCGGGAGGGACCCACACCGGGGAGCTGTTTTTT.